This T cell receptor (beta chain) emerged from a study of shared clonotypes between healthy human individuals. Study conclusions and caveats: Clonotypes not shared had lower generation probabilities than those common to all four donors.

A note on this clone: Its matching antigen is unknown.

The data were produced by immunoSEQ multiplex PCR, yet TCRdb's version contains in-frame clones alone and is incomplete. The sample lists 980,000 or so clones, over 60% occurring once. The CDR3 runs 15 residues. Germline CDR1 is SNHLY and CDR2 is FYNNEI. V lost 6 bases and J 4 bases, leaving 18 bases between the germline ends. The receptor was derived from a man between 18 and 35 years old in good health. The chain joins TRBV2 to TRBJ1-2, with D possibly being TRBD1 (5 bases). The sample taken for sequencing was memory CD4+ T cells sorted from blood. Subset denoted: CD45RA-negative fraction. CDR3 sequence reads: CASRPRDSEGYGYTF. The CDR3, as DNA: TGTGCCAGCAGGCCCCGGGACTCGGAGGGCTATGGCTACACCTTC.